The T cell receptor (beta chain) described here comes from a study of shared clonotypes between healthy human individuals. Findings and caveats of the study: Clonotype sharing levels among donors were expected to vary with sequencing depth.

Using immunoSEQ multiplex PCR, the repertoire was profiled, and TCRdb retains in-frame clones only, with some absent. Seen here are millions of clones, about 95% observed once, and the top ten hold 0.85% to 1.3%. Note on this clone: Its antigen is not known. A far larger clone is only one base removed, so a read error is likely. The sample holds other DNA sequences that translate to the same CDR3.

The CDR3 spans 11 residues. The V gene lost 2 bases and the J gene lost 6 bases, with 6 bases spanning the gap. CDR1 and CDR2 from the germline V gene are SGHNT and YYREEE (reference sequence). Naive CD8 cells lacked CD45RO and underwent positive selection for CCR7, leaving out terminally differentiated effector memory CD45RA+ cells. Donors were Caucasian adults residing in Nashville, Tennessee, USA. The rearrangement uses TRBV5-4 and TRBJ2-7; no clear D. Sequenced material: naive CD8+ T cells sorted from blood. The source is a man aged 18 to 29 in good health. CDR3 nucleotides: TGTGCCAGCAGCTTAGGTGGCGAGCAGTACTTC. Translated: CASSLGGEQYF.